The clone carrying this TCR beta chain was seen a few times. Its antigen is not identified. Trimming pared 5 bases from V and 7 bases from J, leaving 12 bases between. Germline V gene data show CDR1 as KGHSH and CDR2 as LQKENI. The CDR3 spans 13 residues. This entry is derived from a study of T cells after yellow fever vaccination. Whole-study findings and limits: The presence of abundant clonotypes contaminating from the bulk population was possible in FACS-sorted repertoires.

TCRdb redid the calling of the 5' RACE reads with MiXCR, one entry per CDR3 protein. In the table there are just under 600,000 distinct CDR3 sequences, about 13% of which are singletons. The sample was PBMCs, taken on the day of the yellow fever booster vaccination. This chain uses TRBV18 with TRBJ2-1, with a tentative D call TRBD2 (5 bases). The sequence derives from a man aged 30 to 39 who received the YFV17D yellow fever vaccine. CDR3 loop: CASSIIEGNEQFF. CDR3 nucleotides: TGTGCCAGCTCAATCATAGAGGGAAATGAGCAGTTCTTC.